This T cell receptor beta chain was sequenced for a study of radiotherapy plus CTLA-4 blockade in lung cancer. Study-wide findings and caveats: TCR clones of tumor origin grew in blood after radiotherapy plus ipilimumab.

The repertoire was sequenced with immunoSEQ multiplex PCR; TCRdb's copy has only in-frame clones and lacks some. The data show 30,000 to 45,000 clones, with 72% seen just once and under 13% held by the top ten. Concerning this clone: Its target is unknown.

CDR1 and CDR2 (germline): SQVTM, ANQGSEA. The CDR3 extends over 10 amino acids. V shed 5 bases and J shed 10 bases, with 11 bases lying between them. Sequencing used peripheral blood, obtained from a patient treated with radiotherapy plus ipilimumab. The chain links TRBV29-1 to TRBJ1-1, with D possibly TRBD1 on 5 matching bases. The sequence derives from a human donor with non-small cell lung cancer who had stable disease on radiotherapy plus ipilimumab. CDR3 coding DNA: TGCAGCGTTACACAGGTAGTAGCTTTCTTT. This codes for CSVTQVVAFF. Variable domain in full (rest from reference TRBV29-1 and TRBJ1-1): SAVISQKPSRDICQRGTSLTIQCQVDSQVTMMFWYRQQPGQSLTLIATANQGSEATYESGFVIDKFPISRPNLTFSTLTVSNMSPEDSSIYLCSVTQVVAFFGQGTRLTVV.